One and the same sample provided the 12 T cell receptor beta chains below, sequenced in a study of blood T cell repertoires in COVID-19. Only in-frame clones appear in the TCRdb table, and some are missing; sequencing was by immunoSEQ multiplex PCR. Of approximately 94,000 clones listed, about 90% were seen once; the top ten hold roughly 7.4%. The sample was peripheral blood. These receptor sequences come from a woman aged 70 to 79 with acute or convalescent COVID-19.

Written as DNA, the CDR3 is TGCGCCAGCAGCTTTTCCCGCAATGAGCAGTTCTTC. Its translation: CASSFSRNEQFF. This chain connects TRBV5-1 to TRBJ2-1; D is unresolved. The CDR3 runs to 12 residues. CDR1 and CDR2 (germline): SGHRS, YFSETQ. Trimming took off 2 bases at V and 6 bases at J, with 6 bases between the two ends.

A single count supports this clone. The CDR3 bases are TGTGCCAGCAGCTTGCGCTTTGCCAGGGCGAATGAGCAGTTCTTC. It codes for CASSLRFARANEQFF. This sequence joins TRBV5-4 and TRBJ2-1, with D possibly matching TRBD1 (5 bases). The length of the CDR3 is 15 residues. The V end lost 1 base, the J end lost 7 bases, and 15 bases lay between the germline ends. Germline-derived CDR1 and CDR2 are SGHNT and YYREEE (reference sequence).

This clone has just a few counts. V and J are TRBV19 and TRBJ1-2, with 9 bases identical to TRBD1. V shed 4 bases and J 4 bases; nucleotides not matched to a gene: 13. CDR3 length: 17 amino acids. The germline gives CDR1 LNHDA, CDR2 SQIVND (reference sequence). The CDR3 DNA reads as TGTGCCAGTAGTACCCGCCCGGGGGACAGGGATATCTATGGCTACACCTTC. Amino acid sequence: CASSTRPGDRDIYGYTF.

This clone was observed once. This chain links TRBV12-3 or TRBV12-4 with TRBJ2-5; a weak D match, TRBD1 (5 bases). V was cut by 3 bases and J by 4 bases, with 9 bases left in between. The CDR3 loop spans 13 amino acids. CDR3 amino acids: CASSFRGAETQYF. The DNA for the CDR3 is TGTGCCAGCAGTTTTAGGGGTGCAGAGACCCAGTACTTC.

This clone appeared a few times. The V and J genes are TRBV6-1 and TRBJ1-2; maybe TRBD1 (6 bases). Per the germline V gene, CDR1 is MNHNS and CDR2 is SASEGT. The CDR3 extends over 15 amino acids. Trimming took off 3 bases at V and 5 bases at J, with 16 bases between the two ends. The CDR3 region is CASSELTGTRYGYTF. CDR3 nucleotide sequence: TGTGCCAGCAGTGAGTTAACCGGGACACGATATGGCTACACCTTC.

The rearrangement links TRBV15 to TRBJ2-1; D remains ambiguous. CDR1 and CDR2 from the germline V gene are LNHNV and YYDKDF (reference sequence). The V gene lost 4 bases and the J gene lost 9 bases, with 10 bases spanning the gap. The CDR3 runs 12 residues. CDR3 in amino acids: CATSTRVGEQFF. DNA of the CDR3: TGTGCCACCAGCACACGGGTGGGTGAGCAGTTCTTC.

This clone occurred once. The chain carries TRBV27 and TRBJ2-5; tentatively, D is TRBD1 (6 bases). Trimming took 3 bases from V and 2 from J, leaving 16 bases between them. This CDR3 region has 16 residues. From germline, CDR1 is MNHEY and CDR2 SMNVEV (reference sequence). The chain's CDR3 is CASSFAARGFQETQYF. The CDR3 nucleotides are TGTGCCAGCAGTTTCGCCGCTAGGGGGTTTCAAGAGACCCAGTACTTC.

The V call is TRBV5-1, the J call TRBJ1-2, with 8 positions matching TRBD1. The junction had 8 bases not matched to a gene; V was cut back by 3 bases and J by 4 bases. This CDR3 has 15 amino acids. From germline, CDR1 is SGHRS and CDR2 YFSETQ. Here the CDR3 DNA reads TGCGCCAGCAGCTCGGACAGGGCCGAGGTCTATGGCTACACCTTC. Protein: CASSSDRAEVYGYTF.

This chain uses TRBV21-1 with TRBJ2-7; the tabulated D call, TRBD2, remains unverified against the DNA. TRBV21-1 is reported as a pseudogene. There are 16 residues in the CDR3. CDR3 amino acids: CASSRDALVAGYEQYF. Written as DNA, the CDR3 is TGTGCCAGCAGCAGGGATGCACTAGTTGCGGGCTACGAGCAGTACTTC.

The rearrangement uses TRBV7-3 and TRBJ2-1, with 11 positions matching TRBD1. The CDR3 runs to 15 residues. Trimming cost V 3 bases and J 3 bases; bases outside gene matches: 1. Germline V gene lookup returns CDR1 SGHTA and CDR2 FQGTGA. The CDR3 DNA reads TGTGCCAGCAGCTTCGGGACAGGGGGCTACAATGAGCAGTTCTTC. Translated: CASSFGTGGYNEQFF.

This chain links TRBV7-3 with TRBJ2-2, with TRBD1 identical over 8 bases. Germline CDR1 is SGHTA and CDR2 is FQGTGA. The CDR3 has 14 residues. J was trimmed by 6 bases and V by 3 bases; bases with no gene match: 3. The CDR3 DNA reads TGTGCCAGCAGCTTCGACAGGGGCCCCGGGGAGCTGTTTTTT. Residues: CASSFDRGPGELFF. Combining the CDR3 with reference TRBV7-3 and TRBJ2-2 gives the whole variable domain GAGVSQTPSNKVTEKGKYVELRCDPISGHTALYWYRQSLGQGPEFLIYFQGTGAADDSGLPNDRFFAVRPEGSVSTLKIQRTERGDSAVYLCASSFDRGPGELFFGEGSRLTVL.

The chain carries TRBV5-6 and TRBJ1-1, with TRBD1 matching 11 bases. This CDR3 region has 15 residues. Germline values: CDR1 SGHDT, CDR2 YYEEEE. The J segment lost 6 bases and the V segment lost 0 bases, leaving 4 bases of the junction unmatched. CDR3 sequence reads: CASSLVPGQGAEAFF. CDR3 bases: TGTGCCAGCAGCTTGGTTCCGGGACAGGGGGCTGAAGCTTTCTTT.